This T cell receptor beta chain was identified during a study of T cell responses to AZD1222 COVID-19 vaccine. Study results and limitations: The study reported that nearly half of spike-specific TCRs target unmutated variant regions. Dominant at 160-218 and 743-854, vaccine-associated CD4 TCRs also spanned spike. Recipients of two AZD1222 doses showed rising Spike-specific TCR breadth and depth.

Sequencing used immunoSEQ multiplex PCR; TCRdb keeps in-frame clones, though not all of them. The sample holds about 120,000 clones, over 75% seen once. Note on this clone: What it binds is unknown.

The material was peripheral blood, obtained on day 0 of AZD1222 vaccination. The clonotype comes from an adult in good health.

The CDR3 DNA reads as TGTGCCATCAGTGAGTCAATGGATCAGCCCCAGCATTTT. It encodes CAISESMDQPQHF. The genes are TRBV10-3 and TRBJ1-5, with D unclear. Germline lookup yields CDR1 ENHRY and CDR2 SYGVKD. The CDR3 extends over 13 amino acids. The V end was cut by 0 bases, the J end by 5 bases, with 5 bases between.